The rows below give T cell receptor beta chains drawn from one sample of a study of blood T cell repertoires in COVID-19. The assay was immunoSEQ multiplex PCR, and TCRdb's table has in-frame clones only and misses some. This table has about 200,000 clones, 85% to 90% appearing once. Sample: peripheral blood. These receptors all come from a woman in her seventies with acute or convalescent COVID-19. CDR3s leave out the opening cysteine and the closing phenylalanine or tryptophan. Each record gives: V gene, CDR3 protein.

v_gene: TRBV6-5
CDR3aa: ASSSGGNTIY

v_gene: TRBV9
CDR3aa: ASSAGTAIQETQY

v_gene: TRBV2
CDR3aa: ASRTGTGGYTEAF

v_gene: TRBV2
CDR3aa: ASDRSETEAF

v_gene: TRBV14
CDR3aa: ASSPQGRSSYNEQF

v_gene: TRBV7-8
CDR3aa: ASSAQASTGYNSPLH

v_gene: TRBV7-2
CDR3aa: ASSIRGYRTDTQY

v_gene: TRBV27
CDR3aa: ASSVRDRGSGANVLT

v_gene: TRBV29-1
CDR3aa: SVARPTGVNRYEQY

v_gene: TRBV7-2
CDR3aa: ASSPRTGRGETQY

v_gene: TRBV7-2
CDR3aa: ASSFLWTSGGELF

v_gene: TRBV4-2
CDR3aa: ASSPPGQVSGGYT

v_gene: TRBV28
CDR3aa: ASRSGVRGYT

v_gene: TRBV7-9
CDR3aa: ASSRGSGNQPQH

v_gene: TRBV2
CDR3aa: ASTKTSGSHNEQF

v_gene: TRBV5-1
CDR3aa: ASSLRGNTEAF

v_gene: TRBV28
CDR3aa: ASSSGSGRLNEQF

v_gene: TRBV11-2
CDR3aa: ASSLLAGRTGELF

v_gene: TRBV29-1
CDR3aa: SCGWGTDTQY

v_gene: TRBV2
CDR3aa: ASSGQGYEQY

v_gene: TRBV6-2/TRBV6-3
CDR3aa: ASSSPVRTYGYT

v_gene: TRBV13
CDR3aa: ASSLSRGLGYT

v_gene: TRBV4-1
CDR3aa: ASSQSAGANTEAF

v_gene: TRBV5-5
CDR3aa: ASSPTPSNQPQH

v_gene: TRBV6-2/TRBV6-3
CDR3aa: ASSYSFTRISSDTQY

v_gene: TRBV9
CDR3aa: ASSSRHSRNTEAF

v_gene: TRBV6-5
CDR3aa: ASTFDRVQAF

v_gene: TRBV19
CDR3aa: ASSMGLDLYTDTQY

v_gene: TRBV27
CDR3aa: ASSLSPTLRVTRGYT

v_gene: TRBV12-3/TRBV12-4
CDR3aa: ASSLKLNTEAF

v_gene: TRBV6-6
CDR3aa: ASRPPRTENTEAF

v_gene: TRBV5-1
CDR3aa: ASSLDPSGEQY

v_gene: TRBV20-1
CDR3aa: SALSREEQY

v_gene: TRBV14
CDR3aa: ASSQAPRGKNYEQY

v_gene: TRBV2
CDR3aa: ASNEWQIYEQY

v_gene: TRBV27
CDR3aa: ASSSLGQGGEKLF

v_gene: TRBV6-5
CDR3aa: ASTPGQGSQPQH

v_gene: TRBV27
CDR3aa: ASSGEASASYEQY

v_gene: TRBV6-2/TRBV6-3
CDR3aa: ASSYGREGTEAF

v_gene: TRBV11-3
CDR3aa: ASSPGLGNEQF

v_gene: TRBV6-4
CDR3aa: ASSDRRRGRNYGYT

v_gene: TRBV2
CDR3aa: ASSERETQY

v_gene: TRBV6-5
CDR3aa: ATTRSQRGEQY

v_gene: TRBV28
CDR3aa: ASRTGGSPLH

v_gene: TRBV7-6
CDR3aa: ASSLATSQGNSAGELF